Listed here are 30 T cell receptor beta chains from one sample, sequenced in a study of vaccination and CD4 T cells after COVID-19. The Oncomine TCR Beta short-read assay sequenced DNA from cultured CD4+ T cells. TCRdb ran MiXCR on the PCR reads and lists one entry per CDR3 protein. The sample records around 19,000 distinct CDR3 sequences, 35% to 55% being singletons. Their recognized antigens are unknown. Treatment of the sample: roughly 10-day PBMC culture with coronavirus spike peptide pools or control peptides (ViraFEST assay). The sample taken for sequencing was CD4+ T cells from blood, cultured in vitro. Receptors originate from a human donor who had recovered from COVID-19.

This clonotype was seen once. The V and J genes are TRBV5-1 and TRBJ2-1, with D unresolved. The ends were cut back, 4 bases at V and 8 bases at J, with 10 bases in the middle. Germline assignment: CDR1 SGHRS and CDR2 YFSETQ. The CDR3 has 12 residues. DNA for the CDR3: TGCGCCAGCAGCCCCGGAGATCATGAGCAGTTCTTC. Translating it yields CASSPGDHEQFF.

The CDR3 reads CSAALGSQETQYF. Written as DNA, the CDR3 is TGCAGCGCGGCGTTAGGGAGCCAAGAGACCCAGTACTTC. The chain couples TRBV20-1 to TRBJ2-5; possibly TRBD2 for D (5 bases). Germline lookup yields CDR1 DFQATT and CDR2 SNEGSKA (reference sequence). This CDR3 has 13 amino acids.

This chain joins TRBV20-1 and TRBJ2-1; a possible D gene is TRBD2 (6 bases). Germline assignment: CDR1 DFQATT and CDR2 SNEGSKA (reference sequence). The CDR3 loop spans 15 amino acids. Trimming removed 4 bases at V and 5 bases at J, with 18 bases between. CDR3 sequence reads: CSAIRLVLSNNEQFF. In nucleotides, the CDR3 is TGCAGTGCTATAAGACTAGTTTTATCGAACAATGAGCAGTTCTTC.

The J gene is TRBJ2-1, the V gene TRBV6-2 or TRBV6-3, with D perhaps matching TRBD1 (5 bases). The germline V gene has CDR1 MNHEY and CDR2 SVGEGT. Trimming took 4 bases from V and 1 from J, leaving 11 bases between them. The CDR3 runs to 15 residues. The CDR3 DNA sequence: TGTGCCAGCAGTTTTCAGGGTGGTTCCTACAATGAGCAGTTCTTC. Translated: CASSFQGGSYNEQFF.

The rearrangement uses TRBV19 and TRBJ1-2, with unresolved D. Trimming pared 1 base from V and 4 bases from J, leaving 19 bases between. The CDR3 spans 17 residues. In germline, CDR1 is LNHDA, CDR2 SQIVND (reference sequence). Written as DNA, the CDR3 is TGTGCCAGTAGTATAGGCCACCCCAACAAGCTTCTCTATGGCTACACCTTC. Its translation is CASSIGHPNKLLYGYTF.

The gene calls are TRBV12-3 or TRBV12-4 and TRBJ2-5, with unresolved D. Trimming stripped 6 bases from V and 7 bases from J, with 18 bases between. This CDR3 spans 14 amino acids. The CDR3 protein is CASRADGTKGTQYF. The CDR3 DNA is TGTGCCAGCAGGGCGGACGGAACAAAAGGGACCCAGTACTTC.

This clonotype qualifies as medium-sized. V is TRBV6-1 and J is TRBJ2-1; D gene unclear. V lost 5 bases and J lost 1, with 21 bases in between. The CDR3 covers 18 residues. The germline CDR1 and CDR2 sequences are MNHNS and SASEGT. The DNA for the CDR3 is TGTGCCAGCAGTCCAAGGGCAAAATTCGCTGGGTCCTACAATGAGCAGTTCTTC. Amino acids: CASSPRAKFAGSYNEQFF.

The chain combines TRBV10-3 with TRBJ1-2; D gene unclear. Germline V gene lookup returns CDR1 ENHRY and CDR2 SYGVKD. V lost 4 bases and J lost 1, with 13 bases in between. This CDR3 has 15 amino acids. In nucleotides, the CDR3 is TGTGCCATCAGTGTAAGGTCTCAGCTTAACTATGGCTACACCTTC. Translation gives CAISVRSQLNYGYTF.

The rearrangement uses TRBV6-1 and TRBJ1-5, with a weak D call TRBD1 (5 bases). Germline V gene sequence: CDR1 MNHNS, CDR2 SASEGT. This CDR3 is built from 14 residues. V lost 6 bases and J 1 base, leaving 10 bases between the germline ends. CDR3 region: CASSRASSNQPQHF. In DNA form, the CDR3 reads TGTGCCAGCAGCAGGGCCTCAAGCAATCAGCCCCAGCATTTT.

The chain has TRBV7-3 and TRBJ2-5, with D uncertain. Trimming stripped 0 bases from V and 7 bases from J, with 9 bases between. This CDR3 is 13 amino acids long. In germline, CDR1 is SGHTA, CDR2 FQGTGA. CDR3 DNA sequence: TGTGCCAGCAGCTTAACCGAGTCGGGGACCCAGTACTTC. Its translation: CASSLTESGTQYF.

The rearrangement uses TRBV6-1 and TRBJ2-7; no reliable D call. Looked up from germline, CDR1 is MNHNS and CDR2 is SASEGT. Between the trimmed V and J ends, which lost 3 bases and 3 bases, there was a span of 3 bases. The CDR3 is made up of 11 amino acids. This CDR3 reads CASSDSYEQYF. For the CDR3, the DNA is TGTGCCAGCAGTGATAGCTACGAGCAGTACTTC.

V gene TRBV2 combines with J gene TRBJ1-1; 7 bases agree with TRBD1. Germline CDR1 and CDR2: SNHLY and FYNNEI. The V and J ends lost 7 bases and 5 bases, in that order; junction bases with no gene match: 4. This CDR3 is built from 12 residues. CDR3 coding DNA: TGTGCCAGCAACGACAGGGTGACTGAAGCTTTCTTT. It codes for CASNDRVTEAFF.

The rearrangement joins TRBV27 to TRBJ2-3, with 8 bases that match TRBD1. The germline V gene encodes CDR1 MNHEY and CDR2 SMNVEV (reference sequence). CDR3 length: 17 residues. V shed 5 bases, J shed 2 bases, and the junction held 12 bases outside the gene matches. The CDR3 is CASSPQRQGPTTDTQYF. CDR3 DNA: TGTGCCAGCAGTCCTCAAAGACAGGGGCCCACCACAGATACGCAGTATTTT.

The gene calls are TRBV6-2 or TRBV6-3 and TRBJ2-6, with TRBD1 identical over 8 bases. There are 15 residues in the CDR3. Germline V gene lookup returns CDR1 MNHEY and CDR2 SVGEGT. J was trimmed by 1 base and V by 6 bases; bases with no gene match: 2. This CDR3 is CASSYRGSGANVLTF. The CDR3, as DNA: TGTGCCAGCAGCTACAGGGGGTCTGGGGCCAACGTCCTGACTTTC.

The rearrangement uses TRBV7-6 and TRBJ1-1, with D uncertain. CDR3 length: 13 amino acids. The germline V gene encodes CDR1 SGHVS and CDR2 FNYEAQ. V was pared by 2 bases and J by 0 bases, with 4 bases between. The DNA of the CDR3 is TGTGCCAGCAGCTTATCCGTGAACACTGAAGCTTTCTTT. It codes for CASSLSVNTEAFF.

This chain joins TRBV20-1 and TRBJ2-5, with unresolved D. The CDR3 covers 14 residues. V was shortened by 3 bases and J by 2 bases, with 13 bases between the two germline ends. Per germline, CDR1 DFQATT and CDR2 SNEGSKA (reference sequence). In nucleotides, the CDR3 is TGCAGTGCTAGCGGCTTACTGTCACAAGAGACCCAGTACTTC. Translating gives CSASGLLSQETQYF.

This chain uses TRBV11-2 with TRBJ2-7; 7 bases align to TRBD2. The CDR3 runs 15 residues. Per germline, CDR1 SGHAT and CDR2 FQNNGV. V was clipped by 0 bases and J by 2 bases; unmatched bases: 4. This CDR3 reads CASSLEPSGTYEQYF. DNA for the CDR3: TGTGCCAGCAGCTTAGAGCCTAGCGGAACCTACGAGCAGTACTTC.

This rearrangement joins TRBV6-1 to TRBJ2-3; the match to TRBD2 covers 11 bases. Trimming took 9 bases from V and 2 from J; bases not matched to a gene: 16. CDR3 length: 18 residues. Per the germline V gene, CDR1 is MNHNS and CDR2 is SASEGT. Here the CDR3 DNA reads TGTGCCAGTAGCCCTGGGCTAGCGGGAGGAAGGTACACAGATACGCAGTATTTT. Translating gives CASSPGLAGGRYTDTQYF.

The CDR3 is CSARVPGLNTEAFF. The CDR3 region has the DNA TGCAGTGCTAGAGTCCCAGGGTTGAACACTGAAGCTTTCTTT. The V and J genes are TRBV20-1 and TRBJ1-1; D perhaps matches TRBD1 (5 bases). The germline CDR1 and CDR2 sequences are DFQATT and SNEGSKA (reference sequence). Trimming left V 1 base short and J 0 bases short, with 9 bases between. The CDR3 runs 14 residues.

This clonotype was recorded a few times. This chain connects TRBV6-1 to TRBJ1-5; D gene uncertain. CDR1 and CDR2 from the germline V gene are MNHNS and SASEGT. The length of the CDR3 is 14 residues. Between the trimmed V and J ends, which lost 6 bases and 0 bases, there was a span of 9 bases. CDR3 amino acids: CASSRGLSNQPQHF. The CDR3 DNA reads TGTGCCAGCAGCCGCGGCCTTAGCAATCAGCCCCAGCATTTT.

The chain recombines TRBV9 with TRBJ2-2, with unresolved D. The CDR3 has 11 amino acids. Germline V CDR1 and CDR2: SGDLS, YYNGEE. Trimming removed 6 bases from V and 0 bases from J, with 0 bases in between. The CDR3 is CASTNTGELFF. The CDR3 region has the DNA TGTGCCAGCACGAACACCGGGGAGCTGTTTTTT.

The chain combines TRBV20-1 with TRBJ2-7, with D possibly being TRBD1 or TRBD2 (6 bases each). The CDR3 is 13 amino acids. Trimming removed 1 base from V and 4 bases from J, with 11 bases in between. Germline V gene sequence: CDR1 DFQATT, CDR2 SNEGSKA (reference sequence). The CDR3 DNA follows: TGCAGTGCTAGAGCGGGGGCTGCGTACGAGCAGTACTTC. It encodes CSARAGAAYEQYF.

The rearrangement links TRBV5-1 to TRBJ2-1; perhaps TRBD1 as D (6 bases). Germline V gene data show CDR1 as SGHRS and CDR2 as YFSETQ. Trimming took off 4 bases at V and 0 bases at J, with 14 bases between the two ends. This CDR3 is 16 amino acids long. The CDR3 loop reads CASSVLQGFSYNEQFF. In DNA, the CDR3 is TGCGCCAGCAGCGTCCTCCAGGGGTTCTCCTACAATGAGCAGTTCTTC.

Here the CDR3 reads CSARDLTGGETQYF. The DNA for the CDR3 is TGCAGTGCTAGAGATTTAACAGGGGGAGAGACCCAGTACTTC. The V and J genes are TRBV20-1 and TRBJ2-5; 8 bases are shared with TRBD1. Germline V gene sequence: CDR1 DFQATT, CDR2 SNEGSKA (reference sequence). The CDR3 has 14 residues. V was clipped by 0 bases and J by 4 bases; unmatched bases: 4.

This clonotype was recorded a few times. The chain combines TRBV20-1 with TRBJ1-5; 9 bases align to TRBD1. The trim removed 3 bases at V and 7 bases at J, leaving 7 bases unmatched. Germline assignment: CDR1 DFQATT and CDR2 SNEGSKA (reference sequence). The CDR3 extends over 14 amino acids. This CDR3 is CSASPQGAEQPQHF. The CDR3 bases are TGCAGTGCTAGTCCACAGGGGGCTGAGCAGCCCCAGCATTTT.

The chain employs TRBV5-1 and TRBJ2-3; 14 nucleotides line up with TRBD2. Germline-derived CDR1 and CDR2 are SGHRS and YFSETQ. The CDR3 extends over 17 amino acids. J gave up 5 bases and V 0 bases, and 5 bases lay outside the gene matches. The CDR3 here is CASSLGLAGGQGDTQYF. The CDR3 nucleotides read TGCGCCAGCAGCTTGGGACTAGCGGGGGGGCAGGGAGATACGCAGTATTTT.

V and J are TRBV7-8 and TRBJ2-7; the D is unclear. The CDR3 is made up of 13 amino acids. V was trimmed by 8 bases and J by 3 bases, leaving 14 bases between them. Germline loops: CDR1 SGHVS, CDR2 FQNEAQ. In DNA form, the CDR3 reads TGTGCCAGCGCTGCTACAGTTCACTACGAGCAGTACTTC. Its protein product is CASAATVHYEQYF. Combining the CDR3 with reference TRBV7-8 and TRBJ2-7 gives the whole variable domain GAGVSQSPRYKVAKRGQDVALRCDPISGHVSLFWYQQALGQGPEFLTYFQNEAQLDKSGLPSDRFFAERPEGSVSTLKIQRTQQEDSAVYLCASAATVHYEQYFGPGTRLTVT.

The V gene is TRBV12-3 or TRBV12-4, the J gene TRBJ2-3; 11 bases fit TRBD2. The CDR3 runs 16 residues. J gave up 5 bases and V 5 bases, and 9 bases lay outside the gene matches. This CDR3 reads CASSNIAGGLRDTQYF. CDR3 sequence (DNA): TGTGCCAGCAGTAATATAGCGGGGGGGCTCCGAGATACGCAGTATTTT.

CDR3 residues: CASNPGNSNQPQHF. CDR3 bases: TGTGCCAGCAATCCGGGAAATAGCAATCAGCCCCAGCATTTT. The V gene is TRBV6-1, the J gene TRBJ1-5; D is unclear. The CDR3 is made up of 14 amino acids. Germline CDR1 reads MNHNS; CDR2 reads SASEGT. Trimming took off 7 bases at V and 0 bases at J, with 10 bases between the two ends.

The rearrangement links TRBV6-2 or TRBV6-3 to TRBJ2-2; the D is unclear. The CDR3 is 15 residues long. Trimming pared 6 bases from V and 1 base from J, leaving 12 bases between. Germline values: CDR1 MNHEY, CDR2 SVGEGT. The CDR3 sequence is CASSPLPLNTGELFF. The CDR3 coding sequence is TGTGCCAGCAGCCCGCTACCCCTGAACACCGGGGAGCTGTTTTTT.